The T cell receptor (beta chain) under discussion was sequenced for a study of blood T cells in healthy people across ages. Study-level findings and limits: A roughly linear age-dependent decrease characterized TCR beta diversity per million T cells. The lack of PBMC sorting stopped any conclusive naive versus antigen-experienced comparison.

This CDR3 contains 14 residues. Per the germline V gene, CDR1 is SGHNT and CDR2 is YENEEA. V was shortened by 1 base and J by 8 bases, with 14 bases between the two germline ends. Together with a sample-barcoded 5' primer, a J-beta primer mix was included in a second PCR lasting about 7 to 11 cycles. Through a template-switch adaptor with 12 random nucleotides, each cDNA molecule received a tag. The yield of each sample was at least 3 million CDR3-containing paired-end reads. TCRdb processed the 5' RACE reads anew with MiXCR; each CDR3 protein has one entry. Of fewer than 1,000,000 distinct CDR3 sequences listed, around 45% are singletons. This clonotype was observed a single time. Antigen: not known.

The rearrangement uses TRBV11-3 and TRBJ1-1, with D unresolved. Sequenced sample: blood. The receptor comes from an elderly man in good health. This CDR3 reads CASSLAAGMSEAFF. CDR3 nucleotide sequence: TGTGCCAGCAGCTTAGCGGCGGGGATGAGCGAAGCTTTCTTT.